The 12 T cell receptor beta chains listed next were all sequenced from one sample in a study of metastatic and nonmetastatic thyroid tumors. MiXCR was used by TCRdb to re-call the PCR reads. The data contain around 40,000 clones, 17% of them singletons. All patients were untreated before thyroid surgery. Specimen: blood. These receptors originate from a male donor with papillary thyroid cancer or a benign thyroid nodule (not recorded which). Some clones in this sample may be carry-over from other donors' samples.

This clone was seen at least ten times. The gene calls are TRBV7-2 and TRBJ2-3, with D possibly being TRBD2 (7 bases). The germline CDR1 and CDR2 sequences are SGHTA and FQGNSA. The CDR3 runs to 15 residues. V lost 6 bases and J lost 2, with 15 bases in between. CDR3 bases: TGTGCCAGCAGACTCGAGGGGGGGCCCACAGATACGCAGTATTTT. Its protein product is CASRLEGGPTDTQYF.

This clone is labeled as medium-sized. The V call is TRBV6-1, the J call TRBJ2-6, with D perhaps matching TRBD1 (7 bases). The CDR3 length is 15 residues. CDR1 MNHNS and CDR2 SASEGT come from the germline V gene. Trimming cost V 8 bases and J 2 bases, with 13 bases left between them. The chain's CDR3 is CASSSGGPGANVLTF. The DNA for the CDR3 is TGTGCCAGCTCCTCAGGGGGGCCTGGGGCCAACGTCCTGACTTTC.

This clone occurred many times. V usage is TRBV2 and J usage is TRBJ2-5; 7 nucleotides match TRBD2. CDR3 length equals 17 residues. From germline, CDR1 is SNHLY and CDR2 FYNNEI. With 2 bases clipped from V and 2 bases from J, the junction kept 11 bases outside the gene matches. CDR3 coding DNA: TGTGCCAGCAGTGAATCTTGGAGCGGGGACTTTCAAGAGACCCAGTACTTC. Protein product: CASSESWSGDFQETQYF. Full variable domain (missing parts from reference TRBV2 and TRBJ2-5): EPEVTQTPSHQVTQMGQEVILRCVPISNHLYFYWYRQILGQKVEFLVSFYNNEISEKSEIFDDQFSVERPDGSNFTLKIRSTKLEDSAMYFCASSESWSGDFQETQYFGPGTRLLVL.

This clone was seen repeatedly, ten times or more. The V and J genes are TRBV4-1 and TRBJ1-2; no reliable D call. Deletions cut 2 bases from V and 4 bases from J, with 14 bases between. Germline lookup yields CDR1 MGHRA and CDR2 YSYEKL. CDR3 size: 15 residues. CDR3 in amino acids: CASSQSVGLSYGYTF. The CDR3 bases are TGCGCCAGCAGCCAAAGTGTAGGGCTAAGCTATGGCTACACCTTC.

This clone was recorded a few times. The chain has TRBV6-4 and TRBJ2-3, with D perhaps TRBD1 or TRBD2 (5 bases each). V shed 4 bases and J shed 2 bases, with 22 bases lying between them. Germline loops: CDR1 MRHNA, CDR2 SNTAGT. The CDR3 contains 18 residues. The chain's CDR3 is CASSVPLGVVPHTDTQYF. CDR3 DNA: TGTGCCAGCAGTGTCCCGTTGGGGGTGGTACCTCACACAGATACGCAGTATTTT.

This clone has a handful of counts. One junction end disagrees with the germline gene, perhaps due to a read error. The J gene is TRBJ1-2, the V gene TRBV29-1; tentative D call: TRBD1 (6 bases). The CDR3 runs 12 residues. Germline V CDR1 and CDR2: SQVTM, ANQGSEA. In DNA form, the CDR3 reads TGCAGCGTTAGGGACGTCCAACAGTGGGACAACTTC. It encodes CSVRDVQQWDNF. The full variable domain, completed using reference TRBV29-1 and TRBJ1-2, is SAVISQKPSRDICQRGTSLTIQCQVDSQVTMMFWYRQQPGQSLTLIATANQGSEATYESGFVIDKFPISRPNLTFSTLTVSNMSPEDSSIYLCSVRDVQQWDNFGSGTRLTVV.

This clone was seen repeatedly, ten times or more. The V gene is TRBV24-1, the J gene TRBJ2-3, with TRBD2 identical over 12 bases. The CDR3 sequence is 14 residues long. J gave up 4 bases and V 8 bases, and 3 bases lay outside the gene matches. Germline V gene data show CDR1 as KGHDR and CDR2 as SFDVKD. The CDR3 DNA follows: TGTGCCACCATGACTAGCGGGAGTCCAGATACGCAGTATTTT. Protein: CATMTSGSPDTQYF.

This clone was observed at least ten times. CDR3 in amino acids: CATSRDFEVRGEQYF. The CDR3 DNA reads as TGTGCCACCAGCAGAGATTTCGAGGTTAGAGGCGAGCAGTACTTC. The V gene is TRBV15, the J gene TRBJ2-7; no reliable D call. Germline V lookup: CDR1 LNHNV, CDR2 YYDKDF (reference sequence). V was cut by 0 bases and J by 6 bases, with 15 bases left in between. The CDR3 is 15 residues long.

This clone was seen ten or more times. V usage is TRBV6-5 and J usage is TRBJ2-2; D might be TRBD2 (5 bases). V was clipped by 1 base and J by 1 base, with 7 bases between them. The CDR3 extends over 15 amino acids. The germline V gene has CDR1 MNHEY and CDR2 SVGAGI. CDR3 DNA sequence: TGTGCCAGCAGTTACTGGACTCAGAACACCGGGGAGCTGTTTTTT. Protein sequence: CASSYWTQNTGELFF.

This clone was found a few times. The V call is TRBV6-2 or TRBV6-3, the J call TRBJ2-2, with no clear D. There are 15 residues in the CDR3. The V gene lost 6 bases and the J gene lost 2 bases, with 13 bases spanning the gap. Germline lookup yields CDR1 MNHEY and CDR2 SVGEGT. CDR3 bases: TGTGCCAGCAGGACCAGGATCATAAACACCGGGGAGCTGTTTTTT. Protein product: CASRTRIINTGELFF.

This clone was detected many times. Different DNA sequences within this sample yield the same CDR3. The chain has TRBV20-1 and TRBJ2-5; 12 positions match TRBD2. Germline lookup yields CDR1 DFQATT and CDR2 SNEGSKA (reference sequence). The CDR3 contains 15 residues. With V trimmed by 1 base and J by 5 bases, 5 bases remained unmatched. DNA for the CDR3: TGCAGTGCTAGAGCCACTAGCGGGGGGAGCGAGACCCAGTACTTC. This encodes CSARATSGGSETQYF.

Many counts were recorded for this clone. Just one base apart from a much larger clone, this may be a read error. This CDR3 is also generated by other DNA sequences in the sample. V and J are TRBV20-1 and TRBJ2-1; the D gene is possibly TRBD1 (5 bases). The V end lost 3 bases, the J end lost 4 bases, and 13 bases lay between the germline ends. CDR3 length: 14 amino acids. Germline V lookup: CDR1 DFQATT, CDR2 SNEGSKA (reference sequence). This CDR3 reads CSARDTLEYNEQFF. The CDR3 region has the DNA TGCAGTGCTAGGGACACTCTAGAGTACAATGAGCAGTTCTTC.